This entry lists 15 T cell receptor beta chains sequenced from one sample in a study of shared clonotypes between healthy human individuals. Assay: immunoSEQ multiplex PCR; the TCRdb copy retains only in-frame clones and omits some. The sample has 2 million to 3 million clones, approximately 94% seen once; the top ten hold 0.36%. Sequenced material: naive CD4+ T cells from PBMCs. Subset here: CD45RA+ positively selected. All receptors derive from a man between 18 and 29 years old in good health. Some clones in this sample may be carry-over from other donors' samples.

The V gene is TRBV28, the J gene TRBJ2-5; a weak D match, TRBD1 (5 bases). The CDR3 has 14 residues. The V end was cut by 3 bases, the J end by 1 base, with 9 bases between. Germline-derived CDR1 and CDR2 are MDHEN and SYDVKM. The CDR3 DNA sequence: TGTGCCAGCAGTTTCAGGGTCCTCCAAGAGACCCAGTACTTC. It encodes CASSFRVLQETQYF.

The rearrangement uses TRBV5-1 and TRBJ2-5; D unresolved. CDR1 is SGHRS and CDR2 is YFSETQ in the germline V gene. The germline V and J ends were trimmed by 0 bases and 2 bases, with 8 bases remaining between them. The length of the CDR3 is 14 residues. CDR3 nucleotide sequence: TGCGCCAGCAGCTTGGTTTTGGGGCAAGAGACCCAGTACTTC. As protein: CASSLVLGQETQYF. The whole variable domain, filled in from reference TRBV5-1 and TRBJ2-5, reads KAGVTQTPRYLIKTRGQQVTLSCSPISGHRSVSWYQQTPGQGLQFLFEYFSETQRNKGNFPGRFSGRQFSNSRSEMNVSTLELGDSALYLCASSLVLGQETQYFGPGTRLLVL.

This clone was seen only once. This rearrangement joins TRBV2 to TRBJ2-4; 9 bases fit TRBD1. Trimming cost V 5 bases and J 1 base; bases outside gene matches: 3. CDR1 is SNHLY and CDR2 is FYNNEI in the germline V gene. The CDR3 is 15 residues long. In DNA, the CDR3 is TGTGCCAGCAGTCTCGGGACAGGGGCCAAAAACATTCAGTACTTC. Amino acid sequence: CASSLGTGAKNIQYF.

The chain is built from TRBV11-2 and TRBJ2-3, with D unresolved. V was cut by 5 bases and J by 2 bases, with 5 bases left in between. CDR3 length: 12 amino acids. Per the germline V gene, CDR1 is SGHAT and CDR2 is FQNNGV. CDR3 in DNA: TGTGCCAGCAGCGCGGACACAGATACGCAGTATTTT. This codes for CASSADTDTQYF.

The chain carries TRBV11-2 and TRBJ1-4; D is unresolved. Germline V gene lookup returns CDR1 SGHAT and CDR2 FQNNGV. The V end was cut by 1 base, the J end by 7 bases, with 19 bases between. The CDR3 covers 17 residues. CDR3 DNA sequence: TGTGCCAGCAGCTTAGGTACCCCTCTGGGGTATGGTGAAAAACTGTTTTTT. This gives the protein CASSLGTPLGYGEKLFF. The whole variable domain, filled in from reference TRBV11-2 and TRBJ1-4, reads EAGVAQSPRYKIIEKRQSVAFWCNPISGHATLYWYQQILGQGPKLLIQFQNNGVVDDSQLPKDRFSAERLKGVDSTLKIQPAKLEDSAVYLCASSLGTPLGYGEKLFFGSGTQLSVL.

This clone was detected once. The chain has TRBV5-4 and TRBJ2-1; 7 bases agree with TRBD2. V trimming: 4 bases; J trimming: 4 bases; junction bases outside the gene matches: 8. The CDR3 consists of 15 residues. CDR1 is SGHNT, CDR2 YYREEE, per germline (reference sequence). The DNA of the CDR3 is TGTGCCAGCAGCGATTCTAGCGGAATATACAATGAGCAGTTCTTC. This sequence encodes CASSDSSGIYNEQFF.

The chain combines TRBV11-2 with TRBJ1-4; D not certain. Germline V lookup: CDR1 SGHAT, CDR2 FQNNGV. Trimming stripped 5 bases from V and 8 bases from J, with 15 bases between. CDR3 length equals 14 residues. The CDR3 protein is CASSPRVGREKLFF. The CDR3 bases are TGTGCCAGCAGCCCTCGGGTCGGACGGGAAAAACTGTTTTTT.

The chain couples TRBV4-1 to TRBJ2-1; 8 bases are shared with TRBD2. From germline, CDR1 is MGHRA and CDR2 YSYEKL. The CDR3 sequence is 18 residues long. J lost 0 bases, V lost 1 base, and 8 bases had no gene match. The CDR3 sequence: CASSQVNRGGSSYNEQFF. CDR3 coding DNA: TGCGCCAGCAGCCAAGTAAATCGGGGGGGAAGCTCCTACAATGAGCAGTTCTTC.

This sequence joins TRBV28 and TRBJ2-7; TRBD2 matches at 11 bases. Germline CDR1 reads MDHEN; CDR2 reads SYDVKM. J was trimmed by 2 bases and V by 6 bases; bases with no gene match: 21. CDR3 length equals 20 residues. The CDR3 protein is CASSPGEAWWVAGGPYEQYF. The CDR3 bases are TGTGCCAGCAGCCCGGGTGAAGCGTGGTGGGTAGCGGGAGGGCCCTACGAGCAGTACTTC.

This clone was counted a single time. V usage is TRBV29-1 and J usage is TRBJ2-3; 7 positions agree with TRBD2. The CDR3 loop spans 13 amino acids. Germline V gene lookup returns CDR1 SQVTM and CDR2 ANQGSEA. V lost 6 bases and J lost 14; bases outside the gene matches: 17. The DNA of the CDR3 is TGCAGCGTCGGTTCCACCGGGACTATGGTACTGTATTTT. Translating gives CSVGSTGTMVLYF.

The rearrangement links TRBV5-1 to TRBJ2-2, with 9 bases identical to TRBD1. J was trimmed by 7 bases and V by 0 bases; bases with no gene match: 19. There are 20 residues in the CDR3. Germline lookup yields CDR1 SGHRS and CDR2 YFSETQ. CDR3 in DNA: TGCGCCAGCAGCTTGGAACAGGGGGCCACCGTAGGTAGTATCGGCGGGGAGCTGTTTTTT. Encoded protein: CASSLEQGATVGSIGGELFF. Full variable domain (remainder filled in from reference TRBV5-1 and TRBJ2-2): KAGVTQTPRYLIKTRGQQVTLSCSPISGHRSVSWYQQTPGQGLQFLFEYFSETQRNKGNFPGRFSGRQFSNSRSEMNVSTLELGDSALYLCASSLEQGATVGSIGGELFFGEGSRLTVL.

The V and J genes are TRBV6-5 and TRBJ2-7, with 12 bases matching TRBD2. V was clipped by 6 bases and J by 6 bases; unmatched bases: 3. The CDR3 runs to 13 residues. Looked up from germline, CDR1 is MNHEY and CDR2 is SVGAGI. The CDR3 nucleotides read TGTGCCAGCAGACGGACTAGCGGGACCGAGCAGTACTTC. This encodes CASRRTSGTEQYF.

In its sample, this clone was seen a few times. Other DNA sequences of this sample code for an identical CDR3. The V gene is TRBV2, the J gene TRBJ1-2, with TRBD1 matching 7 bases. The ends lost 6 bases at V and 4 bases at J; junction bases unmatched: 5. This CDR3 comprises 13 residues. Germline V gene sequence: CDR1 SNHLY, CDR2 FYNNEI. The CDR3 DNA sequence: TGTGCCAGCAGCTCGACAGGGTTCTATGGCTACACCTTC. This sequence encodes CASSSTGFYGYTF. The whole variable domain, remainder taken from reference TRBV2 and TRBJ1-2, is EPEVTQTPSHQVTQMGQEVILRCVPISNHLYFYWYRQILGQKVEFLVSFYNNEISEKSEIFDDQFSVERPDGSNFTLKIRSTKLEDSAMYFCASSSTGFYGYTFGSGTRLTVV.

The chain recombines TRBV13 with TRBJ2-7, with 9 positions matching TRBD1. Germline CDR1 and CDR2: PRHDT and FYEKMQ (reference sequence). V shed 5 bases, J shed 5 bases, and the junction held 10 bases outside the gene matches. The CDR3 runs 15 residues. CDR3 coding DNA: TGTGCCAGCAGCCTCGGACAGGGGAGCATCCACGAGCAGTACTTC. It is translated as CASSLGQGSIHEQYF.

Details on this clone: The same CDR3 arises from other DNA sequences in this sample as well. The chain joins TRBV6-6 to TRBJ1-3; no clear D gene. Between the trimmed V and J ends, which lost 2 bases and 0 bases, there was a span of 5 bases. The CDR3 covers 14 residues. The germline CDR1 and CDR2 sequences are MNHNY and SVGAGI (reference sequence). CDR3 in DNA: TGTGCCAGCAGTTACGGCAGCTCTGGAAACACCATATATTTT. Translation: CASSYGSSGNTIYF.